This TCR beta chain was recovered during a study of radiotherapy plus CTLA-4 blockade in lung cancer. With 7 bases clipped from V and 8 bases from J, the junction kept 15 bases outside the gene matches. The CDR3 extends over 14 amino acids. Germline V lookup: CDR1 SQVTM, CDR2 ANQGSEA. Here immunoSEQ multiplex PCR was the method, and the copy in TCRdb shows in-frame clones only, minus some. This sample has some 110,000 clones, with 78% found just once. Specimen: peripheral blood, collected from a patient treated with radiotherapy plus ipilimumab. The chain is built from TRBV29-1 and TRBJ1-2; 8 positions agree with TRBD1. This clonotype originated in a human donor with non-small cell lung cancer who had a partial response to radiotherapy plus ipilimumab. The DNA for the CDR3 is TGCAGCGCCCAAGGGGACGCAGGGGGCTACGGCTACACCTTC. Its protein product is CSAQGDAGGYGYTF. The whole variable domain, filled in from reference TRBV29-1 and TRBJ1-2, reads SAVISQKPSRDICQRGTSLTIQCQVDSQVTMMFWYRQQPGQSLTLIATANQGSEATYESGFVIDKFPISRPNLTFSTLTVSNMSPEDSSIYLCSAQGDAGGYGYTFGSGTRLTVV.